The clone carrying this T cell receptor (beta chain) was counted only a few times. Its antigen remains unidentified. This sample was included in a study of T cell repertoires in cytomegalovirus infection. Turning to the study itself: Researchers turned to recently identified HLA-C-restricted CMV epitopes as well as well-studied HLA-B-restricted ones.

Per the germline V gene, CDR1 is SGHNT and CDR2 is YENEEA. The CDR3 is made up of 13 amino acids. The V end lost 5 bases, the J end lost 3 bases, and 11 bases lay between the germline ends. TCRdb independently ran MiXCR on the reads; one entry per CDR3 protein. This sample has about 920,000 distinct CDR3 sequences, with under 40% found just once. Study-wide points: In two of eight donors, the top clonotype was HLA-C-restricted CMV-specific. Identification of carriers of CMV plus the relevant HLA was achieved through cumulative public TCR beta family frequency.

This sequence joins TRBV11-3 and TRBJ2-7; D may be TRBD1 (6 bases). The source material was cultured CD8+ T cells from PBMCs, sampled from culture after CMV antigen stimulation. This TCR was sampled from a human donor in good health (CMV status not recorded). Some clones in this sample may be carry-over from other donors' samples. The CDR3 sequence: CASSARTDYEQYF. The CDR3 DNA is TGTGCCAGCAGCGCACGGACAGACTACGAGCAGTACTTC.